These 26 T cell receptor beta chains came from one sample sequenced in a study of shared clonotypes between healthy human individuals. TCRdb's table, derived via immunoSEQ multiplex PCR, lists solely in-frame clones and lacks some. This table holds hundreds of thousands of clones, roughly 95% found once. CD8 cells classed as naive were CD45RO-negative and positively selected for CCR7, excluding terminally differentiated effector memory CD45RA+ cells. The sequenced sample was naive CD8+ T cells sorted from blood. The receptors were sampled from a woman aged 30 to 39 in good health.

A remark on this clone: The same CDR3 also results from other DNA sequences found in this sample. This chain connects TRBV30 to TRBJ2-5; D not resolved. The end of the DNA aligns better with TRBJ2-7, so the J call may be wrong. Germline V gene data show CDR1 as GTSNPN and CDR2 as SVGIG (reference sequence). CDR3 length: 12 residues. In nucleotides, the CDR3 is TGTGCCTGGAGTGTACTGGGCTACGAGCAGTACTTC. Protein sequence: CAWSVLGYEQYF.

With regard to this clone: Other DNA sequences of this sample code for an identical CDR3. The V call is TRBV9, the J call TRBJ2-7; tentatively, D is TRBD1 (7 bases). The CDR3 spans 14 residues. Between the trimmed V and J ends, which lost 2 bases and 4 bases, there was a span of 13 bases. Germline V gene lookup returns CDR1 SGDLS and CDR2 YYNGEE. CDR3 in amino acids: CASSVGGGTYEQYF. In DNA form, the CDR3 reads TGTGCCAGCAGCGTCGGAGGGGGCACATACGAGCAGTACTTC.

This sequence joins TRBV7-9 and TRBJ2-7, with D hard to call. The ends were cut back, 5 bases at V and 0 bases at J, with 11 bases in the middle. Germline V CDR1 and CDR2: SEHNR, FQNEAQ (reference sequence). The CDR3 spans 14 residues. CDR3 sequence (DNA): TGTGCCAGCAGCCCCGAAACGAGCTCCTACGAGCAGTACTTC. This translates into CASSPETSSYEQYF.

As DNA, the CDR3 is TGTGCCAGCAGCCCTAATTGGGGGTATACTGAAGCTTTCTTT. It specifies CASSPNWGYTEAFF. The chain has TRBV14 and TRBJ1-1, with D perhaps matching TRBD1 (5 bases). This CDR3 contains 14 residues. Germline V gene sequence: CDR1 SGHDN, CDR2 FVKESK. V lost 4 bases and J lost 5, with 14 bases in between.

This chain's CDR3 is CASSLSRQGGGYGYTF. The CDR3 nucleotides read TGTGCCAGCAGTTTATCGAGGCAGGGGGGAGGGTATGGCTACACCTTC. This chain uses TRBV27 with TRBJ1-2; 7 bases agree with TRBD1. The V segment lost 0 bases and the J segment 5 bases; nucleotides outside the gene matches: 9. Germline values: CDR1 MNHEY, CDR2 SMNVEV (reference sequence). This CDR3 comprises 16 residues.

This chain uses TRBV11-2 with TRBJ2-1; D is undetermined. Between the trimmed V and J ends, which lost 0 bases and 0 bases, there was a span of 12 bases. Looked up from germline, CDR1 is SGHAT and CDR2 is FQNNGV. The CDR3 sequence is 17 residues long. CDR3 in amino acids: CASSLDQGISSYNEQFF. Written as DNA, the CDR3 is TGTGCCAGCAGCTTAGATCAAGGGATTAGCTCCTACAATGAGCAGTTCTTC.

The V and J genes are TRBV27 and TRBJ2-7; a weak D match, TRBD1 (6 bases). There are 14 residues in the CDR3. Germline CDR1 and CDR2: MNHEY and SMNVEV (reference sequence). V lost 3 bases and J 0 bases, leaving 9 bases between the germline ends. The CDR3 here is CASSLAGASYEQYF. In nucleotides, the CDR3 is TGTGCCAGCAGTTTGGCAGGGGCCTCCTACGAGCAGTACTTC.

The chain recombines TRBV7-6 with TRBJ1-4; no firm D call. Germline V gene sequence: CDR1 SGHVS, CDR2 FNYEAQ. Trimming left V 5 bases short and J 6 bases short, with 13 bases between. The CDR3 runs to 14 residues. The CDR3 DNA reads TGTGCCAGCAGCAGCCCTGGGGAGCATGAAAAACTGTTTTTT. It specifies CASSSPGEHEKLFF.

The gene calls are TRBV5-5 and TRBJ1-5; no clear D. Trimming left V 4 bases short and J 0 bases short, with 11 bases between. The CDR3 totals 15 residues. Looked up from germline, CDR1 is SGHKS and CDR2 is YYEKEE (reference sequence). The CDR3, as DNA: TGTGCCAGCAGCATAGAGGGAAATAGCAATCAGCCCCAGCATTTT. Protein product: CASSIEGNSNQPQHF. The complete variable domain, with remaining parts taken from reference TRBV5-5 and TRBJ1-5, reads DAGVTQSPTHLIKTRGQQVTLRCSPISGHKSVSWYQQVLGQGPQFIFQYYEKEERGRGNFPDRFSARQFPNYSSELNVNALLLGDSALYLCASSIEGNSNQPQHFGDGTRLSIL.

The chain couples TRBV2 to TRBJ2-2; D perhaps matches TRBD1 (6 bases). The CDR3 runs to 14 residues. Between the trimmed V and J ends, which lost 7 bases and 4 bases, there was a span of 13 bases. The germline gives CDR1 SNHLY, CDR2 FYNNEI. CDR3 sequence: CASISGTSTGELFF. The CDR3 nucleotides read TGTGCCAGCATCTCCGGGACAAGCACCGGGGAGCTGTTTTTT.

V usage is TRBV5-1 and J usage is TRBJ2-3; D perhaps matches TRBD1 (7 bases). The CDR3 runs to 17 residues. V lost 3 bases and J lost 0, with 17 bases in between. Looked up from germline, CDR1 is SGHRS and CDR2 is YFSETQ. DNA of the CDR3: TGCGCCAGCAGCTGGACCTCAGGGGGGCGCAGCACAGATACGCAGTATTTT. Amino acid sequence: CASSWTSGGRSTDTQYF.

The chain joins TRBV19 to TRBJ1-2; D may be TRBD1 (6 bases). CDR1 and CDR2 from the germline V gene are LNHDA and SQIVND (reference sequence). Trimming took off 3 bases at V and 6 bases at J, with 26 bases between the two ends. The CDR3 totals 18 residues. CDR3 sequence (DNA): TGTGCCAGTAGTATCTTGATGCAGGGGTCTTCTCCTTCAGATGGCTACACCTTC. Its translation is CASSILMQGSSPSDGYTF.

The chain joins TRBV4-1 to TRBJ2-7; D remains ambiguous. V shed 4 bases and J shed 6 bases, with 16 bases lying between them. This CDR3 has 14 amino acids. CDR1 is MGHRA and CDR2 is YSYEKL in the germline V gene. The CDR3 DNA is TGCGCCAGCAGCCTGGACGGAGAGATTAGCGAGCAGTACTTC. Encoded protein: CASSLDGEISEQYF.

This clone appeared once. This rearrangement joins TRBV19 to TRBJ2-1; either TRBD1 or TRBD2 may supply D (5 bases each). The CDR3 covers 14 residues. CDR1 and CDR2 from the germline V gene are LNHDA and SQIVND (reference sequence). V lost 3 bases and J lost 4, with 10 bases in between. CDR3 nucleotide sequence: TGTGCCAGTAGTATCGGGACGGTTTACAATGAGCAGTTCTTC. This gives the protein CASSIGTVYNEQFF.

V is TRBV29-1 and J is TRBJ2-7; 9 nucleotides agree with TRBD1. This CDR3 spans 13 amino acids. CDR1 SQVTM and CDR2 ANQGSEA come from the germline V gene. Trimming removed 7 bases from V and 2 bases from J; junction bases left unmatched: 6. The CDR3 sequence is CSGRDRVTYEQYF. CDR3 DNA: TGCAGCGGCCGGGACAGGGTTACCTACGAGCAGTACTTC.

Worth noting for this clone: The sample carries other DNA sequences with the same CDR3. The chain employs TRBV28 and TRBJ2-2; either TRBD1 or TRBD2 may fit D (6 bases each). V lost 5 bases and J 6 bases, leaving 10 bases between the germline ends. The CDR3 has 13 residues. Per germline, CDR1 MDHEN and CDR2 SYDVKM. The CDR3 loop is CASSLRGAGELFF. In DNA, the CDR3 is TGTGCCAGCAGTCTGAGGGGGGCCGGGGAGCTGTTTTTT.

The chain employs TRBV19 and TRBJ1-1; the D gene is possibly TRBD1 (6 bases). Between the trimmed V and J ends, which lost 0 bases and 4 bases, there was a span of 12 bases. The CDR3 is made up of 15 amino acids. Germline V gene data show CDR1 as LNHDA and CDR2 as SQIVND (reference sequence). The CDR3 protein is CASSIEPQGPTEAFF. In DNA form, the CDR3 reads TGTGCCAGTAGTATAGAGCCTCAGGGGCCCACTGAAGCTTTCTTT.

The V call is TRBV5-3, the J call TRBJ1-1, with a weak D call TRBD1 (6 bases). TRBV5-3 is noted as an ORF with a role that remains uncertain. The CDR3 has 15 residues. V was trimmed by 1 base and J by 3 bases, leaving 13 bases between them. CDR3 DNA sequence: TGTGCCAGAAGCTTGAAACAGGGCTCCGACACTGAAGCTTTCTTT. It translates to CARSLKQGSDTEAFF.

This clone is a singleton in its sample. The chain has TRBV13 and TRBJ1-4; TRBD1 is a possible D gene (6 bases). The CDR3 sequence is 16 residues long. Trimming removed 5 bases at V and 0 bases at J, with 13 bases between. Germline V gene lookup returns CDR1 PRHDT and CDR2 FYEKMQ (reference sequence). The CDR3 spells CASSQGGDATNEKLFF. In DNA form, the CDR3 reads TGTGCCAGCAGCCAAGGGGGAGATGCAACTAATGAAAAACTGTTTTTT.

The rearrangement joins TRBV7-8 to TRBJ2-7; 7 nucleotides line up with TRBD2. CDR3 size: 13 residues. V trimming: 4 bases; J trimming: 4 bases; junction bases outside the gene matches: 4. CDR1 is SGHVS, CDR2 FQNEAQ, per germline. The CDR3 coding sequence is TGTGCCAGCAGCTCGGGACTAAGATACGAGCAGTACTTC. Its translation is CASSSGLRYEQYF.

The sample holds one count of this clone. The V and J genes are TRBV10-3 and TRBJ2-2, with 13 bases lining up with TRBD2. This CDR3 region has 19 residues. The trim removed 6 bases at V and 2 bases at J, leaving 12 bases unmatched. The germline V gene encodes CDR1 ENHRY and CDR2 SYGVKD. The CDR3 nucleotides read TGTGCCATCAGCGACATACAACTAGCGGGAGGGCCCAACACCGGGGAGCTGTTTTTT. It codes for CAISDIQLAGGPNTGELFF.

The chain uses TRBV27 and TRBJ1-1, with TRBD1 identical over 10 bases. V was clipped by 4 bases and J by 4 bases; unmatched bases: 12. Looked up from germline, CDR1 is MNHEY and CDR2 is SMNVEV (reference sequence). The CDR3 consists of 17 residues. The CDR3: CASSSPYTDRGATEAFF. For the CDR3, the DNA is TGTGCCAGCAGTTCCCCGTATACGGACAGGGGGGCCACTGAAGCTTTCTTT.

In DNA, the CDR3 is TGTGCCAGCAGCTTAATAGCGATGGCAGATACGCAGTATTTT. This codes for CASSLIAMADTQYF. V is TRBV7-3 and J is TRBJ2-3; a weak D match, TRBD2 (5 bases). The CDR3 length is 14 residues. Germline lookup yields CDR1 SGHTA and CDR2 FQGTGA. Trimming took 1 base from V and 4 from J, leaving 9 bases between them.

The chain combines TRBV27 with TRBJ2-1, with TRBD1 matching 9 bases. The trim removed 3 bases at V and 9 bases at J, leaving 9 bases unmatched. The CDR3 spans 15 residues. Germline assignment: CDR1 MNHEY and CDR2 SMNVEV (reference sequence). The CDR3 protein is CASSFLGTGSGEQFF. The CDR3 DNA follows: TGTGCCAGCAGTTTTCTAGGGACAGGGTCCGGTGAGCAGTTCTTC.

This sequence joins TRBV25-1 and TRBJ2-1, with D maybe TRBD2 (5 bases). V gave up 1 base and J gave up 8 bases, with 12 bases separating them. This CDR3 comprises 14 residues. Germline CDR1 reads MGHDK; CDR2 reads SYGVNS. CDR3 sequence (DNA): TGTGCCAGCAGTGAATGGGAGTTAGTCGATGAGCAGTTCTTC. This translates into CASSEWELVDEQFF. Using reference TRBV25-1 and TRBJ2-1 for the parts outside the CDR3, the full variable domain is EADIYQTPRYLVIGTGKKITLECSQTMGHDKMYWYQQDPGMELHLIHYSYGVNSTEKGDLSSESTVSRIRTEHFPLTLESARPSHTSQYLCASSEWELVDEQFFGPGTRLTVL.

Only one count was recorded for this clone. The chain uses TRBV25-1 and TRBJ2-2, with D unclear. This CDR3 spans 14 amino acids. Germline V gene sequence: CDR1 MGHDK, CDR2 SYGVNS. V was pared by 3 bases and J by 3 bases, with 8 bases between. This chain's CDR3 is CASSELPYTGELFF. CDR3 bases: TGTGCCAGCAGTGAGTTACCCTACACCGGGGAGCTGTTTTTT.